This is a list of T cell receptor beta chains from one sample in a study of blood T cell repertoires in COVID-19. TCRdb's copy holds only in-frame clones and misses some; the assay was immunoSEQ multiplex PCR. The sample has about 150,000 clones, approximately 80% seen once. Material for sequencing was PBMCs or T cells enriched from blood (not recorded which). Receptor source: a woman aged 40 to 55 who had recovered from COVID-19. Both conserved end residues are part of each CDR3. The order of the fields is CDR3 DNA, CDR3 protein, D gene, V gene, J gene, clone size. A D gene is named only where the DNA matches it firmly. The listing skips clone size in some rows; elsewhere it reads once, few, many or a size class.

TGTGCCAGCAGTGAAGAAACAGAATCTAACTATGGCTACACCTTC	CASSEETESNYGYTF	NA	TRBV6-1	TRBJ1-2	NA
TGTGCCAGTAGTAAATTGACAGAAGGGGATCAGCCCCAGCATTTT	CASSKLTEGDQPQHF	NA	TRBV19	TRBJ1-5	NA
TGCAGCGCCCCGGGACTAGCGGGGAGTAGCACAGATACGCAGTATTTT	CSAPGLAGSSTDTQYF	TRBD2	TRBV29-1	TRBJ2-3	NA
TGTGCCAGCAGCTTGGGACTCAGGGAGGAGAGTGGTGAAGCTTTCTTT	CASSLGLREESGEAFF	NA	TRBV11-1	TRBJ1-1	NA
TGCGCCAGCAGCAATCCTTCTGGGGCCAACGTCCTGACTTTC	CASSNPSGANVLTF	NA	TRBV5-1	TRBJ2-6	NA
TGTGCCAGTAGTTATGCAGGGGGAGAATACGAGCAGTACTTC	CASSYAGGEYEQYF	TRBD1	TRBV19	TRBJ2-7	NA
TGTGCCAGCAGTGAAGGGCGGGGCACAGATACGCAGTATTTT	CASSEGRGTDTQYF	NA	TRBV2	TRBJ2-3	NA
TGTGCCAGCAGAGACAGGGCTGGCGAGACCCAGTACTTC	CASRDRAGETQYF	TRBD1	TRBV7-8	TRBJ2-5	NA
TGTGCCAGCAGCGTACAGGGGACCGGGGAGCTGTTTTTT	CASSVQGTGELFF	TRBD1	TRBV12-3/TRBV12-4	TRBJ2-2	NA
TGTGCCTGGAGTGTACGGAGGGGGAACACTGAAGCTTTCTTT	CAWSVRRGNTEAFF	NA	TRBV30	TRBJ1-1	NA
TGTGCCAGCAGCTCGATCAGGGTGGCCTACAATGAGCAGTTCTTC	CASSSIRVAYNEQFF	NA	TRBV11-2	TRBJ2-1	NA
TGTGCCAGCAGCCAAGTCCGCGGGGGCACCAAAGAGACCCAGTACTTC	CASSQVRGGTKETQYF	NA	TRBV3-1/TRBV3-2	TRBJ2-5	NA
TGTGCCACCGGGACAGGGGAGAGTCAGCCCCAGCATTTT	CATGTGESQPQHF	TRBD1	TRBV6-5	TRBJ1-5	NA
TGTGCCAGCAGCTTAACGGCGGGCGCTGAAGCTTTCTTT	CASSLTAGAEAFF	NA	TRBV7-3	TRBJ1-1	NA
TGTGCCTGGAGTCGCGGGGAGTACAATGAGCAGTTCTTC	CAWSRGEYNEQFF	NA	TRBV30	TRBJ2-1	once
TGTGCCAGCAGCCAAGATAATTTGAGACAGGGCTCCGGGGAGCTGTTTTTT	CASSQDNLRQGSGELFF	TRBD1	TRBV14	TRBJ2-2	NA
TGTGCCAGCAGTTACTCGGGTCCAGGTAACACTGAAGCTTTCTTT	CASSYSGPGNTEAFF	NA	TRBV6-5	TRBJ1-1	NA
TGTGCCAGCAGCTCCCGGGAGGGGGGGATTCAGCCCCAGCATTTT	CASSSREGGIQPQHF	NA	TRBV7-2	TRBJ1-5	NA
TGTGCCAGCAGTGGCGTGACTAACTATGGCTACACCTTC	CASSGVTNYGYTF	NA	TRBV2	TRBJ1-2	NA
TGTGCCAGCAGCGCCCCCTCAGGGCCCCCCTACGAGCAGTACTTC	CASSAPSGPPYEQYF	NA	TRBV7-9	TRBJ2-7	NA
TGCGCCAGCAGCCGATGGACTAGCGGGGGGGCCGAGACCCAGTACTTC	CASSRWTSGGAETQYF	TRBD2	TRBV4-1	TRBJ2-5	NA
TGTGCCATCAGTGAGTCGGAAGGAGCGGGAGCTGGCGAGCAGTTCTTC	CAISESEGAGAGEQFF	TRBD2	TRBV10-3	TRBJ2-1	NA
TGTGCCAGCAGCTCTTTCCCAACAGGGTCAACCCACACAGATACGCAGTATTTT	CASSSFPTGSTHTDTQYF	NA	TRBV7-3	TRBJ2-3	NA
TGTGCCAGCAGCTTAGAGCCGCAGGGTAAGAACACTGAAGCTTTCTTT	CASSLEPQGKNTEAFF	NA	TRBV7-9	TRBJ1-1	NA
TGCGCCAGCAGTGGTTCGGGACTAGCGGGGGGCACCCAAGAGACCCAGTACTTC	CASSGSGLAGGTQETQYF	TRBD2	TRBV10-2	TRBJ2-5	NA
TGTGCCAGCAGCTTACGGCGGAGCTCCTACAATGAGCAGTTCTTC	CASSLRRSSYNEQFF	NA	TRBV7-2	TRBJ2-1	NA
TGCGCCAGCAGCCAAGATCAAGGGGGTTATTCACCCCTCCACTTT	CASSQDQGGYSPLHF	NA	TRBV4-1	TRBJ1-6	few
TGTGCCAGCAGCTTAAAAAGGACTAGGCCCTACGAGCAGTACTTC	CASSLKRTRPYEQYF	TRBD2	TRBV7-8	TRBJ2-7	NA
TGTGCCAGCAGCCGCGGACAGGGGGCTACAGATACGCAGTATTTT	CASSRGQGATDTQYF	TRBD1	TRBV5-5	TRBJ2-3	NA
TGTGCCAGCAGCCGGACACTGAACACTGAAGCTTTCTTT	CASSRTLNTEAFF	NA	TRBV7-3	TRBJ1-1	once
TGCGCCAGCAGCTTAGGACTAGCGGGAGGGAGTGATACGCAGTATTTT	CASSLGLAGGSDTQYF	TRBD2	TRBV5-1	TRBJ2-3	NA
TGTGCCAGCCGCCGACTAGCGGGAGGCCAAGAGACCCAGTACTTC	CASRRLAGGQETQYF	TRBD2	TRBV28	TRBJ2-5	NA
TGCAGCGTTGGTCAGGGGATCACTGAAGCTTTCTTT	CSVGQGITEAFF	NA	TRBV29-1	TRBJ1-1	NA
TGTGCCAGTAGTATATACGGCCAGGTCGGCAATGAGCAGTTCTTC	CASSIYGQVGNEQFF	NA	TRBV19	TRBJ2-1	NA
TGTGCCAGCAGTGCCCGGGGGGGGGCAGGTGGCTACACCTTC	CASSARGGAGGYTF	NA	TRBV25-1	TRBJ1-2	few
TGTGCCAGCAGCTTTGACACGGCTGGATCACCCCTCCACTTT	CASSFDTAGSPLHF	NA	TRBV11-2	TRBJ1-6	NA
TGTGCCTGGAGTGGACAGGGGTATGGTGAAAAACTGTTTTTT	CAWSGQGYGEKLFF	TRBD1	TRBV30	TRBJ1-4	NA
TGCGCCAGCAGCTGGACTAGCGTCGGGAGCACAGATACGCAGTATTTT	CASSWTSVGSTDTQYF	TRBD2	TRBV5-1	TRBJ2-3	NA
TGTGCCAGCAGTTACTCGGACAGGGGGGGGACCGGGGAGCTGTTTTTT	CASSYSDRGGTGELFF	TRBD1	TRBV6-5	TRBJ2-2	NA
TGTGCCAGCAGCTTACAGAACCAGGGGTACAATGAGCAGTTCTTC	CASSLQNQGYNEQFF	NA	TRBV11-3	TRBJ2-1	NA
TGTGCCAGCAGCGGTAGCGGGAGGGACCAAGAGACCCAGTACTTC	CASSGSGRDQETQYF	TRBD2	TRBV9	TRBJ2-5	NA
TGTGCCAGCAGCCACGTCCGGGGTAGCGGGGATCCAGATACGCAGTATTTT	CASSHVRGSGDPDTQYF	TRBD2	TRBV3-1/TRBV3-2	TRBJ2-3	NA
TGTGCCAGCAGCTTAGATGGGGGACAGTTACTTTACTACGAGCAGTACTTC	CASSLDGGQLLYYEQYF	TRBD1	TRBV11-2	TRBJ2-7	NA
TGTGCCAGCAGCTCCCTTCGACTAGCGGTAAACACCGGGGAGCTGTTTTTT	CASSSLRLAVNTGELFF	TRBD2	TRBV7-8	TRBJ2-2	NA
TGTGCCAGCAGTTGGCAGGGGGTCGAGGAGACCCAGTACTTC	CASSWQGVEETQYF	TRBD1	TRBV28	TRBJ2-5	once
TGTGCCTGGAGAGCGAGGTTGGACACTGAAGCTTTCTTT	CAWRARLDTEAFF	NA	TRBV30	TRBJ1-1	NA
TGTGCCAGCAGCTTAGTCATCAGCGGGGAGCTGTTTTTT	CASSLVISGELFF	NA	TRBV7-2	TRBJ2-2	NA
TGTGCCAGCAACCCGCGAGGTACCGGGGAGCTGTTTTTT	CASNPRGTGELFF	NA	TRBV9	TRBJ2-2	once